Following are 11 T cell receptor beta chains from one sample sequenced in a study of CD8 T cells in Susac syndrome. After extraction with the RNeasy kit, roughly 0.5 to 1 ug of the RNA was reverse transcribed using random hexamers. Each CDR3 protein gets one entry after TCRdb re-called the immunoSEQ multiplex PCR reads with MiXCR. The table lists about 60,000 distinct CDR3 sequences, around 96% of them singletons, with 0.56% in the top ten. The source material was CD8+ T cells from PBMCs. Every receptor here comes from a human donor with multiple sclerosis.

The chain is built from TRBV4-1 and TRBJ2-5; D tentatively fits TRBD1 or TRBD2 (5 bases each). This CDR3 is built from 13 residues. CDR1 and CDR2 (germline): MGHRA, YSYEKL. The germline V and J ends were trimmed by 4 bases and 4 bases, with 10 bases remaining between them. The CDR3 reads CASSLGALETQYF. The DNA for the CDR3 is TGCGCCAGCAGCCTCGGGGCCCTAGAGACCCAGTACTTC.

V usage is TRBV30 and J usage is TRBJ1-2; 7 nucleotides match TRBD1. V dropped 0 bases and J dropped 6; count of bases not matched to a gene: 10. Germline CDR1 reads GTSNPN; CDR2 reads SVGIG (reference sequence). The length of the CDR3 is 15 residues. CDR3 sequence: CAWSVLTGQLDGYTF. DNA of the CDR3: TGTGCCTGGAGTGTACTGACAGGGCAGTTGGATGGCTACACCTTC.

The rearrangement uses TRBV14 and TRBJ1-2, with D uncertain. Deletions cut 0 bases from V and 2 bases from J, with 4 bases between. Germline CDR1 and CDR2: SGHDN and FVKESK. The CDR3 is 13 amino acids. The CDR3 DNA reads TGTGCCAGCAGCCAAGATGAAAACTATGGCTACACCTTC. This codes for CASSQDENYGYTF.

The V call is TRBV2, the J call TRBJ2-3; 9 bases agree with TRBD1. This CDR3 has 15 amino acids. The J segment lost 3 bases and the V segment lost 10 bases, leaving 11 bases of the junction unmatched. CDR1 is SNHLY, CDR2 FYNNEI, per germline. The CDR3 DNA reads TGTGCCACGGTACAGGGGGCTACGTATACAGATACGCAGTATTTT. This translates into CATVQGATYTDTQYF.

V gene TRBV4-3 combines with J gene TRBJ2-5; D is ambiguous. Between the trimmed V and J ends, which lost 0 bases and 3 bases, there was a span of 11 bases. Germline CDR1 is LGHNA and CDR2 is YSLEER. The CDR3 loop spans 15 amino acids. This chain's CDR3 is CASSQDLASEETQYF. CDR3 DNA: TGCGCCAGCAGCCAAGATTTGGCTAGTGAAGAGACCCAGTACTTC.

This clonotype was detected once. The J gene is TRBJ2-7, the V gene TRBV10-3, with TRBD1 as a possible D gene (5 bases). The CDR3 is 14 residues long. V gave up 3 bases and J gave up 5 bases, with 14 bases separating them. The germline V gene encodes CDR1 ENHRY and CDR2 SYGVKD. In DNA, the CDR3 is TGTGCCATCAGTGAAGGGCAGGGTGCCCACGAGCAGTACTTC. Its protein product is CAISEGQGAHEQYF.

The chain uses TRBV2 and TRBJ2-3, with TRBD1 as a possible D gene (5 bases). This CDR3 contains 17 residues. Trimming removed 4 bases from V and 5 bases from J, with 22 bases in between. The germline V gene encodes CDR1 SNHLY and CDR2 FYNNEI. In DNA, the CDR3 is TGTGCCAGCAGTGCTGAAAAGGGGAAGAACTTCCTAGATACGCAGTATTTT. Translation gives CASSAEKGKNFLDTQYF.

V is TRBV15 and J is TRBJ1-1; 7 bases agree with TRBD1. Germline loops: CDR1 LNHNV, CDR2 YYDKDF (reference sequence). Germline trimming cut 6 bases from V and 0 bases from J; bases unmatched to any gene: 7. The CDR3 sequence is 15 residues long. CDR3 coding DNA: TGTGCCACCAGTCTTCCGACAGGGATGAACACTGAAGCTTTCTTT. Protein product: CATSLPTGMNTEAFF. Full variable domain (missing parts from reference TRBV15 and TRBJ1-1): DAMVIQNPRYQVTQFGKPVTLSCSQTLNHNVMYWYQQKSSQAPKLLFHYYDKDFNNEADTPDNFQSRRPNTSFCFLDIRSPGLGDTAMYLCATSLPTGMNTEAFFGQGTRLTVV.

This rearrangement joins TRBV29-1 to TRBJ1-2, with TRBD1 as a possible D gene (5 bases). Germline lookup yields CDR1 SQVTM and CDR2 ANQGSEA. Between the trimmed V and J ends, which lost 0 bases and 2 bases, there was a span of 13 bases. The CDR3 loop spans 15 amino acids. In DNA, the CDR3 is TGCAGCGTTGAAGATGTCGGAGGGGCGAACTATGGCTACACCTTC. It is translated as CSVEDVGGANYGYTF.

The V call is TRBV4-1, the J call TRBJ2-7; no clear D. Trimming cost V 2 bases and J 7 bases, with 6 bases left between them. Germline CDR1 MGHRA, CDR2 YSYEKL. This CDR3 contains 11 residues. The CDR3: CASSQRAEQYF. CDR3 DNA: TGCGCCAGCAGCCAACGAGCGGAGCAGTACTTC.

The chain combines TRBV7-9 with TRBJ2-1; a weak D match, TRBD2 (6 bases). This CDR3 comprises 17 residues. CDR1 and CDR2 (germline): SEHNR, FQNEAQ (reference sequence). V lost 1 base to trimming and J lost 10 bases, with 23 bases between them. Written as DNA, the CDR3 is TGTGCCAGCAGCTTAGTGGGGCCGGGACTGACTACAGGAGAGCAGTTCTTC. It translates to CASSLVGPGLTTGEQFF.